This TCR beta chain appears in the sequencing data of a study of blood T cell repertoires in COVID-19. Looking at the study overall: Either two negative PCRs, clearance, or symptom resolution qualified Cohort 3 donors as recovered.

Per germline, CDR1 SGDLS and CDR2 YYNGEE. The V and J ends lost 3 bases and 9 bases, in that order; junction bases with no gene match: 15. The CDR3 loop spans 16 amino acids. Across about two dozen US areas, participants ranged in age from 18 to 89 years. Donors were grouped by their self-reported clinical history. Here immunoSEQ multiplex PCR was the method, and the copy in TCRdb shows in-frame clones only, minus some. The repertoire has 210,000 or so clones, about nine tenths of them found once; the top ten carry 3% to 3.5%. The sequence came from a woman in her forties or fifties in a cohort exposed to, infected with or recovered from COVID-19 (not recorded which). The rearrangement links TRBV9 to TRBJ2-1; 7 bases fit TRBD1. The source material was PBMCs or T cells enriched from blood (not recorded which). In nucleotides, the CDR3 is TGTGCCAGCAGCGGGAGACAGGGAGCCCTTCCGGCTGAGCAGTTCTTC. It encodes CASSGRQGALPAEQFF. The full variable domain, in which reference TRBV9 and TRBJ2-1 provide the parts outside the CDR3, is DSGVTQTPKHLITATGQRVTLRCSPRSGDLSVYWYQQSLDQGLQFLIQYYNGEERAKGNILERFSAQQFPDLHSELNLSSLELGDSALYFCASSGRQGALPAEQFFGPGTRLTVL.